This T cell receptor beta chain came from a study of control samples from healthy donors and cancer patients. This clone has just a few counts. CDR3 length: 14 residues. V lost 5 bases to trimming and J lost 1 base, with 11 bases between them. Germline CDR1 reads SGHTA; CDR2 reads FQGTGA. TCRdb's table, derived via immunoSEQ multiplex PCR, lists solely in-frame clones and lacks some. This sample yields around 170,000 clones, of which around 91% are seen a single time; just over 1.4% belongs to the top ten. Specimen: blood. This clonotype was obtained from a woman between 50 and 59 years old in good health. V is TRBV7-3 and J is TRBJ1-1; the D gene is possibly TRBD1 (5 bases). The CDR3 nucleotides are TGTGCCAGCAGCGAAACGGGGGGGAACACTGAAGCTTTCTTT. Protein product: CASSETGGNTEAFF.